These 14 T cell receptor beta chains share one sample of origin, sequenced in a study of a mutant IDH1 vaccine in newly diagnosed glioma. Antigens for these TCRs are unknown. The table came from immunoSEQ multiplex PCR; TCRdb's copy has only in-frame clones and leaves some out. The sample holds approximately 56,000 clones, around 60% seen once. Time point here: week 47, end of study. The investigators gave 300 ug of mutant IDH1 20-mer peptide in each vaccine dose, together with topical imiquimod. Sequenced here: peripheral blood mononuclear cells (PBMCs), sampled from a glioma patient whose treatment included an IDH1 peptide vaccine. These receptors were collected from a man in his forties with glioma. Some clones in this sample may be carry-over from other donors' samples.

The gene calls are TRBV6-6 and TRBJ1-1; no firm D call. Trimming took 4 bases from V and 6 from J, leaving 18 bases between them. Germline assignment: CDR1 MNHNY and CDR2 SVGAGI (reference sequence). The CDR3 extends over 15 amino acids. The CDR3 sequence is CASSWEEGGSPEAFF. In nucleotides, the CDR3 is TGTGCCAGCAGTTGGGAGGAGGGAGGGAGTCCTGAAGCTTTCTTT.

The chain recombines TRBV27 with TRBJ1-4; D perhaps matches TRBD1 (5 bases). Per germline, CDR1 MNHEY and CDR2 SMNVEV (reference sequence). V was pared by 6 bases and J by 8 bases, with 19 bases between. This CDR3 contains 15 residues. CDR3: CASRVHSRRGEKLFF. The CDR3 nucleotides read TGTGCCAGCAGAGTTCACAGCAGGCGGGGGGAAAAACTGTTTTTT.

The chain is built from TRBV27 and TRBJ2-7, with TRBD1 identical over 10 bases. CDR1 and CDR2 (germline): MNHEY, SMNVEV (reference sequence). The CDR3 covers 15 residues. The V segment lost 2 bases and the J segment 3 bases; nucleotides outside the gene matches: 4. In nucleotides, the CDR3 is TGTGCCAGCAGTTTACGGGACAGGGGTGGCTACGAGCAGTACTTC. It encodes CASSLRDRGGYEQYF.

This clone has just a few counts. V is TRBV7-2 and J is TRBJ1-2; no reliable D call. The V gene's germline CDR1 is SGHTA and CDR2 FQGNSA. V was pared by 1 base and J by 4 bases, with 10 bases between. This CDR3 is built from 14 residues. The CDR3 nucleotides are TGTGCCAGCAGCTTAGACAAAGGGCCCTATGGCTACACCTTC. Translated, it gives CASSLDKGPYGYTF.

This clone has only a few counts. The chain joins TRBV6-1 to TRBJ2-3; 9 nucleotides agree with TRBD2. The CDR3 loop spans 15 amino acids. Per germline, CDR1 MNHNS and CDR2 SASEGT. V trimming: 3 bases; J trimming: 4 bases; junction bases outside the gene matches: 5. The CDR3 nucleotides are TGTGCCAGCAGTGACAGAGCGGGGGGTCCAGATACGCAGTATTTT. It is translated as CASSDRAGGPDTQYF.

This clone appeared once. V and J are TRBV7-2 and TRBJ2-2; TRBD2 matches at 10 bases. CDR1 and CDR2 from the germline V gene are SGHTA and FQGNSA. The CDR3 is 18 amino acids. V lost 2 bases and J lost 5; bases outside the gene matches: 11. CDR3 nucleotides: TGTGCCAGCAGCTTATATCCAAGCGGGGGGGCCGGAACCGGGGAGCTGTTTTTT. Translated, it gives CASSLYPSGGAGTGELFF.

The CDR3 bases are TGTGCCAGTAGTATATATCAACAGGGACAGCCCCAGCATTTT. Translation: CASSIYQQGQPQHF. The chain uses TRBV19 and TRBJ1-5, with D tentatively TRBD1 (6 bases). The CDR3 spans 14 residues. V lost 2 bases, J lost 7 bases, and 12 bases lay in between. Germline lookup yields CDR1 LNHDA and CDR2 SQIVND (reference sequence).

The rearrangement links TRBV27 to TRBJ1-1; D may be TRBD1 (5 bases). V was trimmed by 9 bases and J by 2 bases, leaving 13 bases between them. The germline V gene encodes CDR1 MNHEY and CDR2 SMNVEV (reference sequence). CDR3 length: 13 residues. This CDR3 is CASIPQGNTEAFF. The CDR3 DNA reads as TGTGCCAGTATTCCGCAGGGAAACACTGAAGCTTTCTTT.

The chain is built from TRBV4-1 and TRBJ1-6, with 8 nucleotides matching TRBD1. The V and J ends lost 0 bases and 10 bases, in that order; junction bases with no gene match: 8. The CDR3 runs to 16 residues. CDR1 is MGHRA and CDR2 is YSYEKL in the germline V gene. CDR3 loop: CASSQDGTGRGSPLHF. The CDR3 DNA reads TGCGCCAGCAGCCAAGACGGGACAGGTCGCGGCTCACCCCTCCACTTT.

The V and J genes are TRBV2 and TRBJ1-5; D gene uncertain. Germline CDR1 SNHLY, CDR2 FYNNEI. The V end was cut by 8 bases, the J end by 1 base, with 9 bases between. CDR3 size: 13 residues. CDR3 sequence: CASGSASNQPQHF. In DNA form, the CDR3 reads TGTGCCAGCGGGAGCGCGAGCAATCAGCCCCAGCATTTT. Filled out from reference TRBV2 and TRBJ1-5, the complete variable domain reads EPEVTQTPSHQVTQMGQEVILRCVPISNHLYFYWYRQILGQKVEFLVSFYNNEISEKSEIFDDQFSVERPDGSNFTLKIRSTKLEDSAMYFCASGSASNQPQHFGDGTRLSIL.

The V call is TRBV4-2, the J call TRBJ1-2; 11 nucleotides match TRBD1. The junction had 10 bases not matched to a gene; V was cut back by 0 bases and J by 7 bases. The CDR3 runs to 17 residues. In germline, CDR1 is LGHNA, CDR2 YNFKEQ. CDR3 amino acids: CASSQDSSGQGASGYTF. The CDR3 DNA sequence: TGTGCCAGCAGCCAAGATTCTTCTGGACAGGGGGCGAGTGGCTACACCTTC.

This chain connects TRBV19 to TRBJ2-7; 8 positions agree with TRBD1. The germline CDR1 and CDR2 sequences are LNHDA and SQIVND (reference sequence). This CDR3 contains 13 residues. Trimming cost V 3 bases and J 3 bases; bases outside gene matches: 1. The chain's CDR3 is CASSIDRGYEQYF. For the CDR3, the DNA is TGTGCCAGTAGTATTGACAGGGGCTACGAGCAGTACTTC.

The chain has TRBV6-5 and TRBJ1-2, with D hard to call. Germline lookup yields CDR1 MNHEY and CDR2 SVGAGI. The V and J ends lost 0 bases and 1 base respectively, with 12 bases between them. The CDR3 spans 16 residues. The CDR3, as DNA: TGTGCCAGCAGTTACTCAGGCAGAGCCCTTAACTATGGCTACACCTTC. It yields the protein CASSYSGRALNYGYTF.

The chain couples TRBV6-5 to TRBJ1-5, with TRBD1 identical over 7 bases. Germline CDR1 reads MNHEY; CDR2 reads SVGAGI. The CDR3 is 15 amino acids. V shed 6 bases, J shed 2 bases, and the junction held 7 bases outside the gene matches. The CDR3: CASRRQGNGNQPQHF. As DNA, the CDR3 is TGTGCCAGCAGACGACAGGGAAACGGCAATCAGCCCCAGCATTTT.